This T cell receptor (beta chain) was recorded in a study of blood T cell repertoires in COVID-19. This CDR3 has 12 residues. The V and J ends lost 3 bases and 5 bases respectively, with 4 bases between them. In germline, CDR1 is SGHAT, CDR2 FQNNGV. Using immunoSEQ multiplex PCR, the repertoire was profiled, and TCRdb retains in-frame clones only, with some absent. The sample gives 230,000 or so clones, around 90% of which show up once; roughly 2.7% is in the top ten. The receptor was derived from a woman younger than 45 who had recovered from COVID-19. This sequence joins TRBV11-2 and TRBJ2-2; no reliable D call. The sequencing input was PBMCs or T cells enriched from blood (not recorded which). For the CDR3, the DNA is TGTGCCAGCAGCTTCCCGACCGGGGAGCTGTTTTTT. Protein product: CASSFPTGELFF. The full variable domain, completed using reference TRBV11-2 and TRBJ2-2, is EAGVAQSPRYKIIEKRQSVAFWCNPISGHATLYWYQQILGQGPKLLIQFQNNGVVDDSQLPKDRFSAERLKGVDSTLKIQPAKLEDSAVYLCASSFPTGELFFGEGSRLTVL.